A single sample is the source of the 13 T cell receptor beta chains below, sequenced in a study of shared clonotypes between healthy human individuals. Sequencing was performed with immunoSEQ multiplex PCR; in TCRdb, only in-frame clones are kept and a portion is missing. The table records 490,000 or so clones, around 78% of them present only once. Sequencing was performed on PBMCs. These receptors came from a woman in her thirties or forties in good health. Some clones in this sample may be carry-over from other donors' samples.

The chain combines TRBV7-9 with TRBJ2-3; 14 bases line up with TRBD2. The J segment lost 12 bases and the V segment lost 4 bases, leaving 6 bases of the junction unmatched. The germline V gene has CDR1 SEHNR and CDR2 FQNEAQ (reference sequence). The CDR3 consists of 14 residues. This chain's CDR3 is CASSSSGLAGVQYF. The DNA of the CDR3 is TGTGCCAGCAGCTCTTCGGGACTAGCGGGAGTTCAGTATTTT.

This chain uses TRBV10-2 with TRBJ1-2; TRBD1 agrees at 9 bases. Trimming removed 7 bases from V and 8 bases from J; junction bases left unmatched: 11. This CDR3 has 14 amino acids. Germline-derived CDR1 and CDR2 are WSHSY and SAAADI. CDR3 DNA: TGCGCCAGCACAGCGGGACAGGGTATAGAGGGCTACACCTTC. Its translation: CASTAGQGIEGYTF.

This clone has only a few counts. The CDR3 here is CASRMDASYGYTF. In DNA form, the CDR3 reads TGTGCCAGCAGGATGGACGCCAGCTATGGCTACACCTTC. The chain recombines TRBV6-6 with TRBJ1-2; D gene uncertain. The ends were cut back, 6 bases at V and 4 bases at J, with 12 bases in the middle. The CDR3 extends over 13 amino acids. The V gene's germline CDR1 is MNHNY and CDR2 SVGAGI (reference sequence).

The CDR3 reads CATSRDWGSNYGYTF. As DNA, the CDR3 is TGTGCCACCAGCAGAGATTGGGGGTCTAACTATGGCTACACCTTC. This chain uses TRBV15 with TRBJ1-2; D possibly corresponds to TRBD1 (5 bases). The germline V gene encodes CDR1 LNHNV and CDR2 YYDKDF (reference sequence). Trimming took off 0 bases at V and 0 bases at J, with 8 bases between the two ends. The length of the CDR3 is 15 residues.

The CDR3 here is CASSRGGPSPYEQYF. CDR3 DNA: TGTGCCAGCAGCCGCGGGGGCCCGTCTCCATACGAGCAGTACTTC. The chain is built from TRBV5-5 and TRBJ2-7, with D possibly being TRBD2 (7 bases). V was cut by 4 bases and J by 4 bases, with 18 bases left in between. From germline, CDR1 is SGHKS and CDR2 YYEKEE (reference sequence). The length of the CDR3 is 15 residues.

There are a few counts of this clone. This chain links TRBV7-2 with TRBJ1-2; D is possibly TRBD1 (6 bases). Germline V gives CDR1 SGHTA, CDR2 FQGNSA. Trimming stripped 2 bases from V and 5 bases from J, with 9 bases between. The CDR3 spans 13 residues. The CDR3 loop reads CASSLQGPYGYTF. As DNA, the CDR3 is TGTGCCAGCAGCTTACAGGGGCCATATGGCTACACCTTC.

The chain links TRBV6-5 to TRBJ2-2; D could derive from TRBD1 or TRBD2 (5 bases each). Trimming shortened V by 8 bases and J by 8 bases, and 12 bases separated the two germline ends. The germline CDR1 and CDR2 sequences are MNHEY and SVGAGI. This CDR3 contains 12 residues. CDR3 nucleotide sequence: TGTGCCAGCTACCGGGGCATTGGGGAGCTGTTTTTT. Its protein product is CASYRGIGELFF.

This clone was detected only once. The chain links TRBV11-2 to TRBJ2-1; D possibly corresponds to TRBD2 (6 bases). The V end lost 5 bases, the J end lost 5 bases, and 16 bases lay between the germline ends. CDR1 is SGHAT, CDR2 FQNNGV, per germline. There are 15 residues in the CDR3. The CDR3 DNA sequence: TGTGCCAGCAGCCTTGCGGGACCAGTCCACAATGAGCAGTTCTTC. It is translated as CASSLAGPVHNEQFF.

The sample holds a few counts of this clone. The chain uses TRBV5-1 and TRBJ2-1; TRBD2 matches at 12 bases. The CDR3 is 16 amino acids. Trimming at V came to 4 bases and at J to 1 base, leaving 3 bases not matched to a gene. Germline loops: CDR1 SGHRS, CDR2 YFSETQ. As DNA, the CDR3 is TGCGCCAGCAGCCACACTAGCGGGAGGTCCTACAATGAGCAGTTCTTC. It specifies CASSHTSGRSYNEQFF.

This sequence joins TRBV2 and TRBJ2-3; D gene ambiguous. Looked up from germline, CDR1 is SNHLY and CDR2 is FYNNEI. Trimming took off 6 bases at V and 2 bases at J, with 9 bases between the two ends. This CDR3 has 13 residues. The CDR3 spells CASRAAPTDTQYF. The CDR3 nucleotides read TGTGCCAGCAGGGCAGCCCCCACAGATACGCAGTATTTT.

V is TRBV11-1 and J is TRBJ2-1; 11 positions agree with TRBD2. CDR1 and CDR2 from the germline V gene are SGHAT and FQDESV (reference sequence). The CDR3 is made up of 16 amino acids. V was pared by 5 bases and J by 5 bases, with 8 bases of the junction left unmatched. The CDR3 bases are TGTGCCAGCAGCATTAGCGGGAGGGCCCCTAACAATGAGCAGTTCTTC. Residues: CASSISGRAPNNEQFF.

The genes are TRBV6-5 and TRBJ1-4, with 7 bases fitting TRBD1. This CDR3 comprises 15 residues. V shed 7 bases, J shed 5 bases, and the junction held 10 bases outside the gene matches. Looked up from germline, CDR1 is MNHEY and CDR2 is SVGAGI. DNA for the CDR3: TGTGCCAGCACTATTCGCGGAGGGGGCAATGAAAAACTGTTTTTT. It yields the protein CASTIRGGGNEKLFF.

This chain uses TRBV28 with TRBJ2-7; D is possibly TRBD1 (6 bases). Trimming shortened V by 2 bases and J by 0 bases, and 11 bases separated the two germline ends. The CDR3 spans 15 residues. Germline assignment: CDR1 MDHEN and CDR2 SYDVKM. The CDR3 DNA reads TGTGCCAGCAGTTTAACGGACAGCCTCTCCTACGAGCAGTACTTC. Protein: CASSLTDSLSYEQYF.